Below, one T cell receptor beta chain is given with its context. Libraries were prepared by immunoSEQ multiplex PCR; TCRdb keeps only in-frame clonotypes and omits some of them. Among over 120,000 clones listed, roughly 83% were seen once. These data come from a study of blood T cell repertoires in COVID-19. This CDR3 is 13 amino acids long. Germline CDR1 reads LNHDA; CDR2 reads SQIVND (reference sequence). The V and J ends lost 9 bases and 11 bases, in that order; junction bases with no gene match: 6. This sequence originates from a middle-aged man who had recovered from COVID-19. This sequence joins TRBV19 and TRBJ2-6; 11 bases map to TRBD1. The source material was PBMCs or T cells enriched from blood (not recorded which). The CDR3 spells CASEDRGLYVLTF. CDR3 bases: TGTGCCAGCGAGGACAGGGGGCTGTACGTCCTGACTTTC. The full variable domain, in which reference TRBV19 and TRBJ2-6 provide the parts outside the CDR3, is DGGITQSPKYLFRKEGQNVTLSCEQNLNHDAMYWYRQDPGQGLRLIYYSQIVNDFQKGDIAEGYSVSREKKESFPLTVTSAQKNPTAFYLCASEDRGLYVLTFGAGSRLTVL.